This TCR beta chain is drawn from a study of T cell changes during pregnancy in multiple sclerosis. V lost 6 bases and J lost 5; bases outside the gene matches: 1. Germline V gene lookup returns CDR1 MNHEY and CDR2 SMNVEV (reference sequence). The CDR3 is 13 amino acids. Sequencing used immunoSEQ multiplex PCR; TCRdb keeps in-frame clones, though not all of them. This repertoire shows fewer than 90,000 clones, over 90% found once; its top ten account for about 0.8%. The chain couples TRBV27 to TRBJ2-2; 9 bases match TRBD2. The sequencing here drew on peripheral blood, taken in the third trimester of pregnancy. This receptor was obtained from a female donor with multiple sclerosis, enrolled in a pregnancy study. The CDR3 DNA reads as TGTGCCAGCAGGCTAGCGGGGACCGGGGAGCTGTTTTTT. This gives the protein CASRLAGTGELFF.